Sequencing of this T cell receptor beta chain was carried out in a study of blood T cells in healthy people across ages. Points from the study as a whole: Per-million-T-cell TCR beta diversity fell roughly linearly with age.

The CDR3 contains 13 residues. The V and J ends lost 3 bases and 6 bases respectively, with 11 bases between them. Germline V CDR1 and CDR2: SEHNR, FQNEAQ (reference sequence). The use of a sample-barcoded 5' primer and a J-beta primer mix characterized a second PCR of roughly 6 to 11 cycles. Each cDNA molecule, via a template-switch adaptor with 12 random nucleotides, was tagged. TCRdb re-called the 5' RACE reads through MiXCR, storing one row per CDR3 protein. Of about 1.1 million distinct CDR3 sequences listed, about two fifths were seen once; the top ten hold roughly 14%. Comments on this clonotype: Its target is unknown.

This receptor was taken from a man aged 18 to 29 in good health. This chain connects TRBV7-9 to TRBJ1-1; maybe TRBD1 (6 bases). What was sequenced was blood. CDR3 loop: CASSFTYRAEAFF. CDR3 in DNA: TGTGCCAGCAGCTTTACATACAGGGCTGAAGCTTTCTTT. Based on the CDR3 plus reference TRBV7-9 and TRBJ1-1, the full variable domain is DTGVSQNPRHKITKRGQNVTFRCDPISEHNRLYWYRQTLGQGPEFLTYFQNEAQLEKSRLLSDRFSAERPKGSFSTLEIQRTEQGDSAMYLCASSFTYRAEAFFGQGTRLTVV.